This T cell receptor (beta chain) emerged from a study of cytomegalovirus exposure and HLA in healthy donors. Germline V gene sequence: CDR1 SGDLS, CDR2 YYNGEE. Trimming shortened V by 0 bases and J by 3 bases, and 3 bases separated the two germline ends. The CDR3 covers 13 residues. PCR was performed using 60 Vbeta and 13 Jbeta primers. Data came from immunoSEQ multiplex PCR; TCRdb stores just in-frame clones and leaves some out. Its table lists under 150,000 clones. This TCR derives from a middle-aged woman in good health and CMV-seronegative. Source material: PBMCs. This chain links TRBV9 with TRBJ2-2; D uncertain. The CDR3 spells CASSVAYTGELFF. The CDR3, as DNA: TGTGCCAGCAGCGTAGCATACACCGGGGAGCTGTTTTTT.